The rows below give T cell receptor beta chains drawn from one sample of a study of Ad26.COV2.S vaccination and SARS-CoV-2 variants. Generated by immunoSEQ multiplex PCR, the TCRdb table keeps only in-frame clones and is missing some. The profile shows about 97,000 clones, 80% of them singletons. The sample consisted of peripheral blood, taken after recovery from COVID-19. Receptors were obtained from a human donor who had recovered from COVID-19. Both conserved end residues are part of each CDR3. Each record gives: CDR3 protein, CDR3 DNA, J gene, clone size, V gene, D gene. D genes are given only for firm matches. Where a row states a size, it is once, few, many or the class of an expanded clone; other rows omit it.

CAWSLGYSSYEQYF,TGTGCCTGGAGTTTGGGCTATAGCTCCTACGAGCAGTACTTC,TRBJ2-7,.,TRBV30,.
CASSHPGGLTDTQYF,TGCGCCAGCAGCCATCCGGGGGGTCTCACAGATACGCAGTATTTT,TRBJ2-3,.,TRBV4-1,TRBD2
CAWTELTNSPLHF,TGTGCCTGGACCGAACTGACTAATTCACCCCTCCACTTT,TRBJ1-6,.,TRBV30,.
CASKPSGGGYNEQFF,TGTGCCAGCAAACCTAGCGGGGGCGGGTACAATGAGCAGTTCTTC,TRBJ2-1,few,TRBV3-1/TRBV3-2,TRBD2
CASGRGTTGQPQHF,TGTGCCAGCGGAAGGGGGACCACAGGACAGCCCCAGCATTTT,TRBJ1-5,.,TRBV2,.
CASSNDRSYGYTF,TGTGCCAGCAGTAACGACAGGTCCTATGGCTACACCTTC,TRBJ1-2,once,TRBV5-6,.
CASVTGDTIYF,TGTGCCAGCGTCACGGGGGACACCATATATTTT,TRBJ1-3,.,TRBV6-5,.
CASSFGETQYF,TGTGCCAGCAGCTTTGGGGAGACCCAGTACTTC,TRBJ2-5,few,TRBV5-6,.
CASSQIGRTGIGEKLFF,TGTGCCAGCAGCCAGATCGGGCGGACAGGGATAGGAGAAAAACTGTTTTTT,TRBJ1-4,.,TRBV4-2,TRBD1
CASSLVAGMGYTF,TGCGCCAGCAGCTTGGTTGCAGGGATGGGCTACACCTTC,TRBJ1-2,few,TRBV5-1,.
CAWSVGQNGYTF,TGTGCCTGGAGTGTGGGTCAGAATGGCTACACCTTC,TRBJ1-2,.,TRBV30,.
CASSVRGQGDYEQYF,TGCGCCAGCAGCGTACGGGGACAGGGGGATTACGAGCAGTACTTC,TRBJ2-7,.,TRBV4-1,TRBD1
CASSQDLTGGQETQYF,TGTGCCAGCAGCCAGGACCTGACAGGCGGCCAAGAGACCCAGTACTTC,TRBJ2-5,few,TRBV3-1/TRBV3-2,.
CASSLDALSSYNSPLHF,TGTGCCAGCAGCTTAGATGCACTGAGCTCCTATAATTCACCCCTCCACTTT,TRBJ1-6,.,TRBV7-6,.
CAWGLGESPLHF,TGTGCCTGGGGTCTGGGGGAATCACCCCTCCACTTT,TRBJ1-6,.,TRBV30,.